Each of the 4 T cell receptor beta chains below was sequenced from the same sample in a study of blood T cells in healthy people across ages. A sample-barcoded 5' primer and a J-beta primer mix were used in a second PCR of roughly 6 to 11 cycles. Each CDR3 protein is one row after TCRdb ran MiXCR on the 5' RACE reads. This table holds 1.4 million or so distinct CDR3 sequences, approximately 39% found once. The sample consisted of blood. Source of these receptors: a young woman in good health.

This chain connects TRBV7-2 to TRBJ2-5; D not certain. The germline V gene encodes CDR1 SGHTA and CDR2 FQGNSA. This CDR3 is 15 amino acids long. V was trimmed by 6 bases and J by 3 bases, leaving 17 bases between them. CDR3 nucleotide sequence: TGTGCCAGCAGACAAGGGCGATTTTTGGAAGAGACCCAGTACTTC. This translates into CASRQGRFLEETQYF.

The chain carries TRBV15 and TRBJ2-3; D is perhaps TRBD1 or TRBD2 (7 bases each). This CDR3 has 14 amino acids. Trimming took off 8 bases at V and 4 bases at J, with 16 bases between the two ends. Germline V CDR1 and CDR2: LNHNV, YYDKDF (reference sequence). The CDR3 protein is CATGQGGRPDTQYF. DNA of the CDR3: TGTGCCACCGGGCAGGGGGGGCGTCCAGATACGCAGTATTTT.

This clonotype came up a few times. This chain links TRBV4-3 with TRBJ2-7; D gene ambiguous. Germline values: CDR1 LGHNA, CDR2 YSLEER. The CDR3 consists of 13 residues. Trimming cost V 3 bases and J 5 bases, with 11 bases left between them. CDR3 residues: CASSQQHRDEQYF. The DNA for the CDR3 is TGCGCCAGCAGCCAGCAACACAGAGACGAGCAGTACTTC.

This clonotype was observed a handful of times. The chain employs TRBV20-1 and TRBJ2-1; perhaps TRBD1 as D (6 bases). CDR1 and CDR2 from the germline V gene are DFQATT and SNEGSKA (reference sequence). Trimming pared 0 bases from V and 4 bases from J, leaving 16 bases between. The length of the CDR3 is 16 residues. CDR3 loop: CSARETGRLVYNEQFF. Here the CDR3 DNA reads TGCAGTGCTAGAGAGACAGGCAGGTTGGTTTACAATGAGCAGTTCTTC.